Listed below are T cell receptor beta chains from one sample, sequenced in a study of cytomegalovirus exposure and HLA in healthy donors. Sequenced by immunoSEQ multiplex PCR; TCRdb stores in-frame clones only, minus some. The sample holds 80,000 to 100,000 clones, approximately 70% seen once. The sequencing sample was made of PBMCs. These receptors all come from a man in his fifties in good health and CMV-seronegative. Both conserved end residues are part of each CDR3. Fields, in order: V gene, D gene, clone size, J gene, CDR3 protein, CDR3 DNA. A D gene is named only where the DNA matches it firmly. Only part of the rows carry a size: once, few, many, or a class if the clone is expanded.

TRBV28	TRBD2	NA	TRBJ2-7	CASSSAGGLVHSYEQYF	TGTGCCAGCAGTTCGGCCGGCGGACTAGTCCATTCCTACGAGCAGTACTTC
TRBV2	NA	few	TRBJ2-3	CASSETGDSSSTDTQYF	TGTGCCAGCAGTGAGACTGGGGACTCATCTAGCACAGATACGCAGTATTTT
TRBV4-3	TRBD1	NA	TRBJ2-1	CASSQWTGPTMWNEQFF	TGCGCCAGCAGCCAGTGGACAGGGCCCACTATGTGGAATGAGCAGTTCTTC
TRBV5-1	TRBD1	NA	TRBJ1-6	CASSFEGPGGPYNSPLHF	TGCGCCAGCAGTTTCGAGGGGCCAGGGGGTCCCTATAATTCACCCCTCCACTTT
TRBV11-2	TRBD2	NA	TRBJ2-7	CASSLGDYAIYEQYF	TGTGCCAGCAGCTTGGGGGACTACGCGATCTACGAGCAGTACTTC
TRBV5-4	TRBD1	NA	TRBJ2-3	CASSQGQGATDTQYF	TGTGCCAGCAGCCAAGGACAGGGGGCCACAGATACGCAGTATTTT
TRBV27	NA	NA	TRBJ1-2	CASPREDGYTF	TGTGCCAGCCCCCGGGAGGATGGCTACACCTTC
TRBV9	TRBD2	few	TRBJ2-1	CASSFSGTSGGQGNEQFF	TGTGCCAGCAGCTTCTCCGGGACTAGCGGGGGGCAGGGCAATGAGCAGTTCTTC
TRBV5-4	TRBD2	NA	TRBJ2-7	CASSPGLAGGYSYEQYF	TGTGCCAGCAGCCCGGGACTAGCGGGAGGTTACTCCTACGAGCAGTACTTC
TRBV6-5	NA	NA	TRBJ1-2	CASSGQFTNYGYTF	TGTGCCAGCAGTGGACAGTTTACTAACTATGGCTACACCTTC
TRBV5-4	NA	NA	TRBJ2-5	CASSWADRTRETQYF	TGTGCCAGCAGCTGGGCTGACAGGACGCGGGAGACCCAGTACTTC
TRBV10-2	NA	NA	TRBJ1-1	CASSQDSSTEAFF	TGCGCCAGCAGCCAAGACTCGAGCACTGAAGCTTTCTTT
TRBV19	NA	NA	TRBJ1-1	CASSIVPGMNTEAFF	TGTGCCAGTAGTATAGTTCCGGGGATGAACACTGAAGCTTTCTTT
TRBV7-9	TRBD2	NA	TRBJ2-2	CSSSLPSGGLAGELFF	TGTTCCAGCAGCTTACCTAGCGGGGGGTTGGCCGGGGAGCTGTTTTTT
TRBV4-3	TRBD1	NA	TRBJ2-3	CASSQVPGGTQYF	TGCGCCAGCAGCCAAGTACCAGGGGGTACGCAGTATTTT
TRBV9	NA	NA	TRBJ1-2	CASSVGAEYGYTF	TGTGCCAGCAGCGTAGGGGCTGAATATGGCTACACCTTC
TRBV11-3	NA	once	TRBJ1-6	CASSLDGELRVHNSPLHF	TGTGCCAGCAGCTTAGATGGGGAGCTTAGGGTCCATAATTCACCCCTCCACTTT
TRBV28	NA	once	TRBJ2-2	CASSLWPGELFF	TGTGCCAGCAGTCTTTGGCCCGGGGAGCTGTTTTTT
TRBV19	NA	NA	TRBJ2-7	CASSKAPLYEQYF	TGTGCCAGTAGTAAAGCTCCCCTCTACGAGCAGTACTTC
TRBV4-2	TRBD1	NA	TRBJ2-3	CASSQDLGQGDLLLRTDTQYF	TGTGCCAGCAGCCAAGATTTAGGACAGGGGGACCTCCTCCTCCGCACAGATACGCAGTATTTT
TRBV19	NA	NA	TRBJ2-5	CASSNFRGPQETQYF	TGTGCCAGTAGTAACTTTCGAGGGCCCCAAGAGACCCAGTACTTC
TRBV28	NA	NA	TRBJ1-5	CASNPIGKAGRNQPQHF	TGTGCCAGCAACCCCATCGGGAAGGCTGGCAGAAATCAGCCCCAGCATTTT
TRBV5-4	TRBD2	NA	TRBJ2-7	CASSLGTSPYEQYF	TGTGCCAGCAGCTTGGGGACTAGTCCCTACGAGCAGTACTTC
TRBV9	TRBD2	NA	TRBJ2-3	CASSPTFRGGHTDTQYF	TGTGCCAGCAGCCCTACTTTCCGCGGGGGGCACACAGATACGCAGTATTTT
TRBV19	NA	NA	TRBJ2-1	CASSLSMVATYNEQFF	TGTGCCAGTAGTTTAAGTATGGTAGCTACCTACAATGAGCAGTTCTTC
TRBV15	TRBD1	NA	TRBJ2-7	CATSRQGNYEQYF	TGTGCCACCAGTAGACAGGGGAACTACGAGCAGTACTTC
TRBV6-1	TRBD1	NA	TRBJ2-7	CASIRTGGAYEQYF	TGTGCCAGCATACGGACAGGGGGCGCCTACGAGCAGTACTTC
TRBV10-3	TRBD2	NA	TRBJ2-1	CAISTTLAGAPNEQFF	TGTGCCATCAGCACGACTCTAGCGGGGGCACCCAATGAGCAGTTCTTC
TRBV9	TRBD1	NA	TRBJ1-2	CASSSTDRAGYTF	TGTGCCAGCAGCTCAACGGACAGGGCTGGCTACACCTTC
TRBV15	NA	few	TRBJ2-7	CATSLVPGSYEQYF	TGTGCCACCAGCCTGGTCCCTGGTTCCTACGAGCAGTACTTC
TRBV7-2	NA	NA	TRBJ2-5	CASSSQETQYF	TGTGCCAGCAGCTCACAAGAGACCCAGTACTTC
TRBV5-1	NA	NA	TRBJ1-1	CASSLSGEGTEAFF	TGCGCCAGCAGCTTGAGTGGGGAGGGCACTGAAGCTTTCTTT
TRBV4-2	TRBD1	few	TRBJ1-6	CASSQRDRGRDPPLHF	TGTGCCAGCAGCCAACGGGACAGGGGGCGAGATCCACCCCTCCACTTT
TRBV7-9	NA	few	TRBJ2-3	CATKEAGLTDTQYF	TGTGCCACCAAGGAGGCGGGGCTCACAGATACGCAGTATTTT